What follows is one T cell receptor (beta chain) and its context. The antigen remains unidentified. Vbeta (60) and Jbeta (13) primers were used in the PCR. Method: immunoSEQ multiplex PCR; TCRdb's copy keeps in-frame clones and lacks some. The sample holds about 190,000 clones, 77% seen once. These data originate in a study of cytomegalovirus exposure and HLA in healthy donors. Findings and caveats of the study: From TCR beta sequences, most subjects' HLA-A and HLA-B alleles were reportedly predicted accurately.

Germline loops: CDR1 SGDLS, CDR2 YYNGEE. The CDR3 is made up of 17 amino acids. With 3 bases removed from V and 1 base from J, the gap between germline ends came to 17 bases. Sequencing was done on a sample of PBMCs. The origin of this receptor is a woman aged 25 to 39 in good health and CMV-seropositive. The chain carries TRBV9 and TRBJ2-1; no clear D. The CDR3 loop is CASSATKTGGSYNEQFF. CDR3 DNA sequence: TGTGCCAGCAGCGCTACTAAAACGGGTGGTTCCTACAATGAGCAGTTCTTC.